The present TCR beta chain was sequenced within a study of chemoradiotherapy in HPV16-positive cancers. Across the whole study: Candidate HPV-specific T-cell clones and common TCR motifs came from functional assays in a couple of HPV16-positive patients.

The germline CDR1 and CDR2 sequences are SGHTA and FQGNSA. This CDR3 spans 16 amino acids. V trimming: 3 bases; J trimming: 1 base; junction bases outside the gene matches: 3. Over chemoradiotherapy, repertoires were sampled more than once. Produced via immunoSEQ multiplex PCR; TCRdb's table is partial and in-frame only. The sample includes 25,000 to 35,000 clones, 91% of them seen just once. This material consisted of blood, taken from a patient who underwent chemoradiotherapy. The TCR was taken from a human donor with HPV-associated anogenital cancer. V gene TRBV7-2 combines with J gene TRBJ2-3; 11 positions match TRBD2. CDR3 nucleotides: TGTGCCAGCAGCTTCATAGCGGGGGGGGGCACAGATACGCAGTATTTT. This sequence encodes CASSFIAGGGTDTQYF. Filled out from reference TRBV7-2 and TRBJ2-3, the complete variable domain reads GAGVSQSPSNKVTEKGKDVELRCDPISGHTALYWYRQSLGQGLEFLIYFQGNSAPDKSGLPSDRFSAERTGGSVSTLTIQRTQQEDSAVYLCASSFIAGGGTDTQYFGPGTRLTVL.